This T cell receptor (beta chain) comes out of a study of tumor-infiltrating lymphocytes in primary liver carcinoma. Regarding the study as a whole: Blood fell significantly below tumors in its top-250-clone fraction (p = 0.039).

Total RNA and DNA came together from about 21-30 mg of bulk tissue without cell sorting. Primary liver carcinomas in the patients were surgically resected. Patients carried chronic HBV infection without prior treatment. Germline V gives CDR1 MNHEY, CDR2 SVGEGT. This CDR3 is built from 17 residues. With respect to this clonotype: Its antigen is unknown. The junction does not match germline at one end; this may be a read error.

TCR beta cDNA was reverse-transcribed from around 0.55 ug of total RNA. The reaction used a constant-region primer and ProtoScript II reverse transcriptase. For TCR beta, libraries were produced by three nested multiplex PCR rounds using slightly modified ARM-PCR. With TRBV1-TRBV30 forward primers and a C-beta reverse primer, the first two PCR rounds were run for about 10 cycles each. TCRdb recomputed calls from the multiplex PCR reads with MiXCR, one row per CDR3 protein. This sample has about 110,000 distinct CDR3 sequences, with approximately 82% found just once. V and J are TRBV6-2 or TRBV6-3 and TRBJ2-3; D not certain. The clonotype was recovered from a man aged 35-49 years with primary liver carcinoma and hepatitis B virus infection. The sample consisted of liver tumor tissue from sampling region 3. Subset of the sample: tumor region T3, left-lateral pole. The CDR3 spells CASSYSDLGRRIDTQYF. CDR3 nucleotide sequence: TGTGCCAGCAGTTACTCAGATCTCGGACGGCGCATAGATACGCAATATTTT.